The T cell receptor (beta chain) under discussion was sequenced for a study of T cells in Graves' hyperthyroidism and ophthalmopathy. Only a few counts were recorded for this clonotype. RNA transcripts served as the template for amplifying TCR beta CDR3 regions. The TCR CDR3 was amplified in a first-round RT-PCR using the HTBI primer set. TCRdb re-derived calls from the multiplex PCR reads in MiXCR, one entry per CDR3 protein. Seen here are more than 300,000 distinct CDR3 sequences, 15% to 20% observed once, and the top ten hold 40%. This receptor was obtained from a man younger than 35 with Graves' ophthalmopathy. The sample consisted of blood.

The CDR3 nucleotides read TGTGCCAGCAGCCCCGCCGGGACTCACAGCAATGAGCAGTTCTTC. It is translated as CASSPAGTHSNEQFF. The genes are TRBV7-6 and TRBJ2-1; weak D call: TRBD2 (6 bases). The germline V and J ends were trimmed by 5 bases and 6 bases, with 17 bases remaining between them. The germline CDR1 and CDR2 sequences are SGHVS and FNYEAQ. This CDR3 region has 15 residues.